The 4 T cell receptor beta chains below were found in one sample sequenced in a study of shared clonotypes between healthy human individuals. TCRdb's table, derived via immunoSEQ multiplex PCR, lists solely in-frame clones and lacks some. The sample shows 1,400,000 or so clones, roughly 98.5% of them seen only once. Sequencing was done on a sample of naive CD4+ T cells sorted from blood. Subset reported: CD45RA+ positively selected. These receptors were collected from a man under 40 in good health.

The CDR3 region is CASSVEGRTPGELFF. CDR3 bases: TGTGCCAGCAGCGTAGAAGGCCGAACACCCGGGGAGCTGTTTTTT. The chain joins TRBV9 to TRBJ2-2; D is uncertain. Germline V gene sequence: CDR1 SGDLS, CDR2 YYNGEE. V was shortened by 0 bases and J by 6 bases, with 12 bases between the two germline ends. This CDR3 spans 15 amino acids.

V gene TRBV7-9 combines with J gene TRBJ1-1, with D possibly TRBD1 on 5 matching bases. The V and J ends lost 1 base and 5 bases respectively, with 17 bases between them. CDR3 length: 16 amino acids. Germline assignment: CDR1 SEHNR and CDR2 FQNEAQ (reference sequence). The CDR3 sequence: CASSLGRAGRDTEAFF. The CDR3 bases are TGTGCCAGCAGCTTAGGCAGGGCGGGGAGAGATACTGAAGCTTTCTTT. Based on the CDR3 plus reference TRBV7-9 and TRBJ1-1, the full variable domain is DTGVSQNPRHKITKRGQNVTFRCDPISEHNRLYWYRQTLGQGPEFLTYFQNEAQLEKSRLLSDRFSAERPKGSFSTLEIQRTEQGDSAMYLCASSLGRAGRDTEAFFGQGTRLTVV.

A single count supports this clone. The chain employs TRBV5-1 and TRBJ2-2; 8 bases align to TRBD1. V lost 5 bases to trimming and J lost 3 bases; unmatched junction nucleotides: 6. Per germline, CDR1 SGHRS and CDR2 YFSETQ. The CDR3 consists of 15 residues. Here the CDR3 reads CASSRTTGDTGELFF. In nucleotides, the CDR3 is TGCGCCAGCAGTAGAACGACAGGGGACACCGGGGAGCTGTTTTTT.

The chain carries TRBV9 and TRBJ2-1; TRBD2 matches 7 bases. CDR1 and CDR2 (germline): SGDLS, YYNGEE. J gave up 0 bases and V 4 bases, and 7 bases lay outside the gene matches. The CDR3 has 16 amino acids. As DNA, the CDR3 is TGTGCCAGCAGCACGTCGGGGGGAAGCTCCTACAATGAGCAGTTCTTC. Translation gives CASSTSGGSSYNEQFF.